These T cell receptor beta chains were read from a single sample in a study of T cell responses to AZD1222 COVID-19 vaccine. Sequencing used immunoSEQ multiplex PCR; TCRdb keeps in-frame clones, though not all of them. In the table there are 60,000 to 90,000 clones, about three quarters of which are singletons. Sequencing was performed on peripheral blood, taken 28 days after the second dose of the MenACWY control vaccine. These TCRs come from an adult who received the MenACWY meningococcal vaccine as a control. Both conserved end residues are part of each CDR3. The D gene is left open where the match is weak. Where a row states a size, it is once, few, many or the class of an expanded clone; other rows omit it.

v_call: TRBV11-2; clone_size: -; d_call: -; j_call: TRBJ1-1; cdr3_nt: TGTGCCAGCAGCTTGTTAGGGGATGGGAACACTGAAGCTTTCTTT; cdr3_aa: CASSLLGDGNTEAFF
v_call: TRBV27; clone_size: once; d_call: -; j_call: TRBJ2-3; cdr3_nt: TGTGCCAGCAGGGGATGGGGACCGGCGGCAGATACGCAGTATTTT; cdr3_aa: CASRGWGPAADTQYF
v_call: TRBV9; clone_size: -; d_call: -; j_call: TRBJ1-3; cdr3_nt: TGTGCCAGCAGTTACTCGGACGAGGATGGAAACACCATATATTTT; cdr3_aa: CASSYSDEDGNTIYF
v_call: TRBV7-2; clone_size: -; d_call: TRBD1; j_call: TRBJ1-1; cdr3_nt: TGTGCCAGCAGCTTCGGACAGGGGAACACTGAAGCTTTCTTT; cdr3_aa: CASSFGQGNTEAFF
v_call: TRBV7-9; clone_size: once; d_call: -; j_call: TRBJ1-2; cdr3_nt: TGTGCCAGCAGCTTAGTTTCAGACTATGGCTACACCTTC; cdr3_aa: CASSLVSDYGYTF
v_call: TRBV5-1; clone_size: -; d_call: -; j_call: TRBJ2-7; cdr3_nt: TGCGCCAGCAGCCTTACTCCCGGGATCTACGAGCAGTACTTC; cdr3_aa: CASSLTPGIYEQYF
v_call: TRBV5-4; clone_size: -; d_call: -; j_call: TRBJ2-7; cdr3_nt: TGTGCCAGCAGGGAAATGGGGGACGGGTCCTACGAGCAGTACTTC; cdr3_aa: CASREMGDGSYEQYF
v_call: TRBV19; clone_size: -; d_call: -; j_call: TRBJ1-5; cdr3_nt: TGTGCCAGTAGGCTAAAAATGAGCAGCGGTAAGCCCCAGCATTTT; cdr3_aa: CASRLKMSSGKPQHF
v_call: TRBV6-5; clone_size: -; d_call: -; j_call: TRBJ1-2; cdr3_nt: TGTGCCAGTATACGACAGCCCTCAGTTGGTGGCTACACCTTC; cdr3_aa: CASIRQPSVGGYTF
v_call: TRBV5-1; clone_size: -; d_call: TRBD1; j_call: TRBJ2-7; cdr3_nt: TGCGCCAGCAGCTTTATACGACAGGGGAAAGGATACGAGCAGTACTTC; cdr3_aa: CASSFIRQGKGYEQYF
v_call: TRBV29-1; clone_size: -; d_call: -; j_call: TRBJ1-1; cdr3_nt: TGCAGCGTTGTCGGAGAAGCGGCTGAAGCTTTCTTT; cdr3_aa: CSVVGEAAEAFF
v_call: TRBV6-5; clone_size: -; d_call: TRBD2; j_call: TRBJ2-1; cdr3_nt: TGTGCCAGCAGTTCGGCGGGGACTAGCGGGAACAATGAGCAGTTCTTC; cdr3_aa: CASSSAGTSGNNEQFF
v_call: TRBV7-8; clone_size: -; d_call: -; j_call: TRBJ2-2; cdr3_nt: TGTGCCAGCAGCCCAAACAGGGTTCGGAGCACCGGGGAGCTGTTTTTT; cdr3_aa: CASSPNRVRSTGELFF
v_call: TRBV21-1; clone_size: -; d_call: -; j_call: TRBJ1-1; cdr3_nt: TGTGCCAGCAGCAAAGTAGCGCCTCTAGGAAGATTTCAGCCCCCCCCTCACGCTGAAGCTTTCTTT; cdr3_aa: CASSKVAPLGRFQPPPHAEAFF
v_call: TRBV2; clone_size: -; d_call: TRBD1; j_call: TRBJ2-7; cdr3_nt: TGTGCCAGCAGCCACGGACAGGGGGCGGTCTACGAGCAGTACTTC; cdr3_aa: CASSHGQGAVYEQYF
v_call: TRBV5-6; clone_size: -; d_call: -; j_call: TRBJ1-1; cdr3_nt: TGTGCCAGCAGTCGGACAAGCCTTTACACTGAAGCTTTCTTT; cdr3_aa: CASSRTSLYTEAFF
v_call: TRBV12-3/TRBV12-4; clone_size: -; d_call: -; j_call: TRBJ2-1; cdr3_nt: TGTGCCAGCGCTCGGGGAGTAAGAGGGGAGCAGTTCTTC; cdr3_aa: CASARGVRGEQFF
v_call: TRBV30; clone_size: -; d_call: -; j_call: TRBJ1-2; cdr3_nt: TGTGCCTGGATCAAGAACCGACGGGGGATCGGACACTATGGCTACACCTTC; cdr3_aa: CAWIKNRRGIGHYGYTF
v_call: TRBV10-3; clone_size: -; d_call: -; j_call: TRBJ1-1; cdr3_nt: TGTGCCATCAGGAATTATAGTTTAAACACTGAAGCTTTCTTT; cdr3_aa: CAIRNYSLNTEAFF
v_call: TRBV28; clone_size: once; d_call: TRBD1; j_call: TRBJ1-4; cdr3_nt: TGTGCCAGCAGTTTATCTGGGACAGTCGAAAAACTGTTTTTT; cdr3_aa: CASSLSGTVEKLFF
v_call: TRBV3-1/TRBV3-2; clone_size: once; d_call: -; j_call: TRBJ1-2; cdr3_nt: TGTGCCAGCAGCCAAGACCGACAGCCCTATGGCTACACCTTC; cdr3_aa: CASSQDRQPYGYTF
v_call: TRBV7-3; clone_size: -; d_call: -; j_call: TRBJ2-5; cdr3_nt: TGTGCCAGCAGCCCTGGGTCCGGCGGAGAGACCCAGTACTTC; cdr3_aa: CASSPGSGGETQYF
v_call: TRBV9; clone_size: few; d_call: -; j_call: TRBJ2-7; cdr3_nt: TGTGCCAGCAGCGTGGAGGGCGGGCGAGCACCCTACGAGCAGTACTTC; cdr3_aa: CASSVEGGRAPYEQYF
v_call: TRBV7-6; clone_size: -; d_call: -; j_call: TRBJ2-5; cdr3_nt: TGTGCCAGCAGCTTAGCGAGGGGGTACGACGAGACCCAGTACTTC; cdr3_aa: CASSLARGYDETQYF
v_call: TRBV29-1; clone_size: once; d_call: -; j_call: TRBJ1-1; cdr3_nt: TGCAGCGTTGGGCTGGGGGCCATCGGCACTGAAGCTTTCTTT; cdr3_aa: CSVGLGAIGTEAFF
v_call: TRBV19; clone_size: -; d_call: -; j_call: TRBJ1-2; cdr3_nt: TGTGCCAGTAGTATCTCCGCCAAAGGGCTTCGGGGCTACACCTTC; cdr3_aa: CASSISAKGLRGYTF
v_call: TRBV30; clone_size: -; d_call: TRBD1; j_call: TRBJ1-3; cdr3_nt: TGTGCCTGGAAGGACAGGCCGAAGGCCATATATTTT; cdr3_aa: CAWKDRPKAIYF
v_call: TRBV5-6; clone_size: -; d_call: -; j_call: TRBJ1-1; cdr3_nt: TGTGCCAGCAGCTCCGAGGGTTTTTACACTGAAGCTTTCTTT; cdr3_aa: CASSSEGFYTEAFF
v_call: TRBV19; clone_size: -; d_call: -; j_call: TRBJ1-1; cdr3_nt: TGTGCCAGTAGTATGGGGTCCGCCGAAGAAGCTTTCTTT; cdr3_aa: CASSMGSAEEAFF
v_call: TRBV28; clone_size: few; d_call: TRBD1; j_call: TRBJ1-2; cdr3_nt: TGTGCCAGCAGTCCGCGGACAGGGAATGGCTACACCTTC; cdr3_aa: CASSPRTGNGYTF
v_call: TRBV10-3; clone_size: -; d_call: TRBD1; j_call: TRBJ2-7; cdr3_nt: TGTGCCATCAGTGAAGGACCGGACAGGGAAATCTACGAGCAGTACTTC; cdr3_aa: CAISEGPDREIYEQYF
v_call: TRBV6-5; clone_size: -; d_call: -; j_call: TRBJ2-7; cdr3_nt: TGTGCCAGCAAGGGTCCCCGTATAGGGGGGGATGAGCAGTACTTC; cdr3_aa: CASKGPRIGGDEQYF
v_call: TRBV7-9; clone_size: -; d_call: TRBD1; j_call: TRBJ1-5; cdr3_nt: TGTGCCAGCAGCCCCGGGACAGGGGCGTATGAAAGCAATCAGCCCCAGCATTTT; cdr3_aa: CASSPGTGAYESNQPQHF
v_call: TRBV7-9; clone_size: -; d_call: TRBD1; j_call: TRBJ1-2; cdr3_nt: TGTGCCAGCAGCCCTGGACAGGCAGTGGGTAGCTACACCTTC; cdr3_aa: CASSPGQAVGSYTF
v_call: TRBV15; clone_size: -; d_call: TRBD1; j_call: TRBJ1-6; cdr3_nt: TGTGCCACCAGCCGGACAGGGGATTCAAATTCACCCCTCCACTTT; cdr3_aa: CATSRTGDSNSPLHF
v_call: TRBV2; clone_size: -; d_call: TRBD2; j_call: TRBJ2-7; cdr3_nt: TGTGCCAGCAGCAGTTTCGGGACTAGCGCGACCTCGGGAGAGCAGTACTTC; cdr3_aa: CASSSFGTSATSGEQYF
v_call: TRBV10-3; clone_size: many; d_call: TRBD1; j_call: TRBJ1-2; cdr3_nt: TGTGCCATCCGCAGAGCGGGACAGAGCTATGGCTACACCTTC; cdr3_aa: CAIRRAGQSYGYTF
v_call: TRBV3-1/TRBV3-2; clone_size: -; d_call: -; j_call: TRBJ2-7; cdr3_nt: TGTGCCAGCAGCCCGAAGCACGGGGTTGGGGAGCAGTACTTC; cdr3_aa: CASSPKHGVGEQYF
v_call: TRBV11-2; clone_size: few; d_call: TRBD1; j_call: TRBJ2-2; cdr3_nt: TGTGCCAGCAGCTCTACCAGGGACAGGGTGCTGTTTTTT; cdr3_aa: CASSSTRDRVLFF
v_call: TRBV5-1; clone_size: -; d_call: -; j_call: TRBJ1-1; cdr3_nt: TGCGCCAGCAGCTTGGATATCAGGGTTGGAAACACTGAAGCTTTCTTT; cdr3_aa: CASSLDIRVGNTEAFF
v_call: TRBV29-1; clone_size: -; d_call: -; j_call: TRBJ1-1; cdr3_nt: TGCAGCGTTGAAGGGAATACTGAAGCTTTCTTT; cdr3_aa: CSVEGNTEAFF